The 24 T cell receptor beta chains in this list originate from one sample, sequenced in a study of cytomegalovirus exposure and HLA in healthy donors. PCR involved 60 Vbeta and 13 Jbeta primers. The table came from immunoSEQ multiplex PCR; TCRdb's copy has only in-frame clones and leaves some out. The table shows fewer than 250,000 clones, with about 83% occurring only once. Sequencing was carried out using PBMCs. Receptors originate from a girl between 10 and 17 years old in good health and CMV-seronegative.

The CDR3, as DNA: TGTGCCACCAGCAACCGGGACTATACCCTTCTTTCGACAGATACGCAGTATTTT. It yields the protein CATSNRDYTLLSTDTQYF. The chain is built from TRBV15 and TRBJ2-3; 7 bases fit TRBD2. Germline V gene data show CDR1 as LNHNV and CDR2 as YYDKDF (reference sequence). The CDR3 sequence is 18 residues long. Unmatched junction bases numbered 16, after V lost 4 bases and J lost 3 bases.

CDR3 DNA: TGTGCCAGCAGCTTAGCGAGCCGCACCGGGGAGCTGTTTTTT. As protein: CASSLASRTGELFF. The chain couples TRBV7-2 to TRBJ2-2, with unresolved D. CDR1 and CDR2 from the germline V gene are SGHTA and FQGNSA. The V and J ends lost 0 bases and 4 bases respectively, with 6 bases between them. The CDR3 covers 14 residues. Combining the CDR3 with reference TRBV7-2 and TRBJ2-2 gives the whole variable domain GAGVSQSPSNKVTEKGKDVELRCDPISGHTALYWYRQSLGQGLEFLIYFQGNSAPDKSGLPSDRFSAERTGGSVSTLTIQRTQQEDSAVYLCASSLASRTGELFFGEGSRLTVL.

The chain couples TRBV19 to TRBJ1-2, with D tentatively TRBD1 (5 bases). This CDR3 is 13 amino acids long. The germline gives CDR1 LNHDA, CDR2 SQIVND (reference sequence). V shed 7 bases and J shed 5 bases, with 14 bases lying between them. The CDR3 bases are TGTGCCAGTAACCCTTGGGGCAGATATGGCTACACCTTC. Amino acids: CASNPWGRYGYTF.

The chain carries TRBV7-9 and TRBJ1-1, with 12 bases matching TRBD1. The CDR3 extends over 16 amino acids. Germline CDR1 SEHNR, CDR2 FQNEAQ (reference sequence). J gave up 9 bases and V 2 bases, and 10 bases lay outside the gene matches. The CDR3 DNA follows: TGTGCCAGCAGCTTAAGTACTGGGACAGGGGGCGGGAAAGCTTTCTTT. Its translation: CASSLSTGTGGGKAFF.

The rearrangement joins TRBV7-2 to TRBJ1-6, with D unresolved. Per germline, CDR1 SGHTA and CDR2 FQGNSA. This CDR3 comprises 15 residues. V gave up 2 bases and J gave up 5 bases, with 10 bases separating them. CDR3 in amino acids: CASSLLPQDNSPLHF. CDR3 nucleotides: TGTGCCAGCAGCTTACTTCCGCAGGATAATTCACCCCTCCACTTT. Based on the CDR3 plus reference TRBV7-2 and TRBJ1-6, the full variable domain is GAGVSQSPSNKVTEKGKDVELRCDPISGHTALYWYRQSLGQGLEFLIYFQGNSAPDKSGLPSDRFSAERTGGSVSTLTIQRTQQEDSAVYLCASSLLPQDNSPLHFGNGTRLTVT.

This chain joins TRBV30 and TRBJ2-7; D is perhaps TRBD1 (5 bases). There are 14 residues in the CDR3. Germline-derived CDR1 and CDR2 are GTSNPN and SVGIG (reference sequence). V lost 2 bases and J lost 2, with 13 bases in between. The CDR3 region is CAWSRRGDTYEQYF. For the CDR3, the DNA is TGTGCCTGGAGTCGAAGGGGCGATACCTACGAGCAGTACTTC.

This sequence joins TRBV19 and TRBJ1-3; TRBD1 might be the D (5 bases). Germline assignment: CDR1 LNHDA and CDR2 SQIVND (reference sequence). The CDR3 has 16 residues. The V end was cut by 8 bases, the J end by 0 bases, with 17 bases between. Here the CDR3 DNA reads TGTGCCAGTTCAATCGGGACTCTCCTCTCTGGAAACACCATATATTTT. This gives the protein CASSIGTLLSGNTIYF.

The chain is built from TRBV5-1 and TRBJ1-3; D is unclear. V lost 4 bases to trimming and J lost 0 bases, with 14 bases between them. CDR3 size: 16 residues. Germline V CDR1 and CDR2: SGHRS, YFSETQ. The CDR3: CASSPRADTSGNTIYF. The CDR3 DNA reads TGCGCCAGCAGCCCGAGAGCTGATACCTCTGGAAACACCATATATTTT.

V usage is TRBV6-1 and J usage is TRBJ2-5, with TRBD2 identical over 11 bases. The length of the CDR3 is 15 residues. CDR1 and CDR2 (germline): MNHNS, SASEGT. V shed 7 bases and J 2 bases; nucleotides not matched to a gene: 6. CDR3 in amino acids: CASNKIAGGQETQYF. CDR3 nucleotide sequence: TGTGCCAGCAATAAAATAGCGGGGGGGCAAGAGACCCAGTACTTC.

There are a few counts of this clone. This chain uses TRBV6-5 with TRBJ1-1, with D tentatively TRBD1 (6 bases). The CDR3 is made up of 15 amino acids. With 5 bases removed from V and 1 base from J, the gap between germline ends came to 14 bases. The germline V gene has CDR1 MNHEY and CDR2 SVGAGI. The CDR3 DNA is TGTGCCAGCAGTCTATACCGACAGGCGAACACTGAAGCTTTCTTT. Protein: CASSLYRQANTEAFF.

The chain is built from TRBV30 and TRBJ2-6; D unclear. The CDR3 loop spans 15 amino acids. CDR1 GTSNPN and CDR2 SVGIG come from the germline V gene (reference sequence). V was trimmed by 0 bases and J by 2 bases, leaving 8 bases between them. The CDR3 spells CAWSVRGTGANVLTF. CDR3 in DNA: TGTGCCTGGAGTGTACGAGGCACTGGGGCCAACGTCCTGACTTTC.

The chain is built from TRBV30 and TRBJ2-1, with TRBD2 identical over 8 bases. Trimming removed 0 bases from V and 4 bases from J; junction bases left unmatched: 5. This CDR3 has 15 residues. The V gene's germline CDR1 is GTSNPN and CDR2 SVGIG (reference sequence). Written as DNA, the CDR3 is TGTGCCTGGAGTGTACAAGCGGGGGATTACAATGAGCAGTTCTTC. Protein product: CAWSVQAGDYNEQFF.

A word on this clone: Different DNA sequences within this sample yield the same CDR3. The V and J genes are TRBV19 and TRBJ1-1; perhaps TRBD1 as D (5 bases). CDR3 length: 14 amino acids. The V end was cut by 7 bases, the J end by 1 base, with 13 bases between. CDR1 is LNHDA and CDR2 is SQIVND in the germline V gene (reference sequence). CDR3 amino acids: CASKQRRGNTEAFF. Here the CDR3 DNA reads TGTGCCAGTAAACAACGAAGGGGGAACACTGAAGCTTTCTTT.

This clone has just a few counts. The chain couples TRBV7-6 to TRBJ1-4, with 7 bases aligning to TRBD1. With V trimmed by 3 bases and J by 8 bases, 3 bases remained unmatched. Germline assignment: CDR1 SGHVS and CDR2 FNYEAQ. CDR3 size: 13 residues. The CDR3 nucleotides are TGTGCCAGCAGCTTTTACAGGGGAGAAAAACTGTTTTTT. It codes for CASSFYRGEKLFF.

V is TRBV27 and J is TRBJ1-4; no clear D. The V gene lost 5 bases and the J gene lost 7 bases, with 14 bases spanning the gap. Germline CDR1 reads MNHEY; CDR2 reads SMNVEV (reference sequence). The length of the CDR3 is 14 residues. The CDR3, as DNA: TGTGCCAGCAGTCCTGGCACGAAATTTGAAAAACTGTTTTTT. Protein: CASSPGTKFEKLFF.

The chain combines TRBV10-3 with TRBJ2-7; no reliable D call. Trimming stripped 2 bases from V and 0 bases from J, with 11 bases between. Germline V gives CDR1 ENHRY, CDR2 SYGVKD. CDR3 length equals 15 residues. This chain's CDR3 is CAISETAVSSYEQYF. CDR3 DNA: TGTGCCATCAGTGAGACAGCAGTTAGCTCCTACGAGCAGTACTTC.

This chain connects TRBV5-4 to TRBJ2-1; D is undetermined. This CDR3 contains 12 residues. Germline CDR1 is SGHNT and CDR2 is YYREEE (reference sequence). Trimming left V 0 bases short and J 8 bases short, with 6 bases between. The CDR3 coding sequence is TGTGCCAGCAGCTTGGGAGGCGATGAGCAGTTCTTC. Residues: CASSLGGDEQFF.

J is TRBJ2-7 and V is TRBV10-2; TRBD1 agrees at 9 bases. The J segment lost 5 bases and the V segment lost 6 bases, leaving 14 bases of the junction unmatched. The CDR3 consists of 16 residues. The V gene's germline CDR1 is WSHSY and CDR2 SAAADI. The CDR3 DNA sequence: TGCGCCAGCAGCGGCTACCCCGGGACAGGGAGGGACGAGCAGTACTTC. Translation: CASSGYPGTGRDEQYF.

This chain joins TRBV28 and TRBJ1-2; D gene ambiguous. The CDR3 contains 13 residues. Trimming removed 5 bases from V and 8 bases from J, with 15 bases in between. Germline V lookup: CDR1 MDHEN, CDR2 SYDVKM. The CDR3: CASSASGVGGYTF. The CDR3 nucleotides are TGTGCCAGCAGTGCCAGTGGAGTTGGCGGCTACACCTTC.

The chain has TRBV7-6 and TRBJ2-2; 7 bases match TRBD1. There are 14 residues in the CDR3. Trimming cost V 5 bases and J 6 bases; bases outside gene matches: 6. Germline V lookup: CDR1 SGHVS, CDR2 FNYEAQ. The DNA for the CDR3 is TGTGCCAGCAGCATAGGGACAGACCCCGGGGAGCTGTTTTTT. Amino acids: CASSIGTDPGELFF.

The rearrangement uses TRBV30 and TRBJ1-6; a weak D match, TRBD1 (5 bases). This CDR3 comprises 16 residues. V shed 0 bases and J shed 7 bases, with 16 bases lying between them. Looked up from germline, CDR1 is GTSNPN and CDR2 is SVGIG (reference sequence). CDR3 DNA: TGTGCCTGGAGTGTAGTGGGGGGGATCGTAAATTCACCCCTCCACTTT. Its protein product is CAWSVVGGIVNSPLHF.

This clone was counted only a few times. This chain links TRBV6-5 with TRBJ1-1; D possibly corresponds to TRBD1 (6 bases). The CDR3 has 13 amino acids. The V gene lost 8 bases and the J gene lost 3 bases, with 13 bases spanning the gap. From germline, CDR1 is MNHEY and CDR2 SVGAGI. The CDR3 sequence: CASSRPGDTEAFF. The CDR3 DNA reads as TGTGCCAGCTCGAGACCAGGGGACACTGAAGCTTTCTTT.

This clone was found once. The CDR3 protein is CASSPTVAGGTYEQYF. DNA of the CDR3: TGTGCCAGCTCACCCACAGTGGCGGGAGGGACTTACGAGCAGTACTTC. V is TRBV18 and J is TRBJ2-7; 9 bases align to TRBD2. The CDR3 has 16 amino acids. Trimming took 3 bases from V and 4 from J; bases not matched to a gene: 10. Germline V lookup: CDR1 KGHSH, CDR2 LQKENI.

V gene TRBV6-1 combines with J gene TRBJ1-2; 7 bases are shared with TRBD1. V gave up 4 bases and J gave up 2 bases; unmatched junction bases: 22. Germline V gene sequence: CDR1 MNHNS, CDR2 SASEGT. The length of the CDR3 is 20 residues. This CDR3 is CASSGLAPSQVGQFNYGYTF. CDR3 in DNA: TGTGCCAGCAGTGGTCTAGCCCCTTCCCAGGTGGGACAGTTCAACTATGGCTACACCTTC.